The rows below give T cell receptor beta chains drawn from one sample of a study of blood T cells in healthy people across ages. One entry per CDR3 protein results from TCRdb running MiXCR on the 5' RACE reads. The data show some 890,000 distinct CDR3 sequences, about 29% seen once. This same sample was also part of a study on T cells of mothers and their children.

Sequences were obtained from blood. The receptors shown here come from a woman aged 40 to 50 in good health. CDR3s include the opening cysteine and the closing phenylalanine or tryptophan. A D gene is named only where the DNA matches it firmly. Rows give clone size only sometimes, using once, few, many, or a class for an expanded clone.

-,TRBV16,TRBJ1-5,-,13,CASSQLQIQPQHF,TGTGCCAGCAGCCAATTGCAAATTCAGCCCCAGCATTTT
-,TRBV12-3/TRBV12-4,TRBJ2-1,-,16,CASSSSDWGAENEQFF,-
TRBD2,TRBV20-1,TRBJ2-7,-,17,CSASLRTSGRVSYEQYF,TGCAGTGCCTCCCTAAGGACTAGCGGGAGAGTCTCCTACGAGCAGTACTTC
TRBD1,TRBV5-1,TRBJ2-6,many,18,CASSTSTGGASGANVLTF,TGCGCCAGCAGCACCTCAACAGGGGGCGCTTCTGGGGCCAACGTCCTGACTTTC
-,TRBV20-1,TRBJ2-5,-,13,CSASDVEWGEQYF,TGCAGTGCTAGCGACGTTGAGTGGGGTGAGCAGTACTTC
-,TRBV14,TRBJ2-6,few,11,CASGQANVLTF,TGTGCCAGCGGTCAGGCCAACGTCCTGACTTTC
TRBD1,TRBV7-2,TRBJ1-4,many,17,CASSLARTGAFNEKLFF,TGTGCCAGCAGCTTAGCGAGGACAGGGGCATTTAATGAAAAACTGTTTTTT
-,TRBV6-5,TRBJ1-3,few,14,CASRPPGAGNTIYF,TGTGCCAGCAGACCTCCGGGGGCCGGAAACACCATATATTTT
-,TRBV20-1,TRBJ1-1,-,16,CSARVGWSGLNTEAFF,TGCAGTGCTAGAGTGGGGTGGTCGGGGTTGAACACTGAAGCTTTCTTT
-,TRBV24-1,TRBJ1-1,-,14,CATSDWGANTEAFF,TGTGCCACCAGTGATTGGGGGGCGAACACTGAAGCTTTCTTT
-,TRBV5-4,TRBJ2-7,-,14,CARLRVGRGYEQYF,TGTGCCCGACTACGTGTCGGCAGGGGCTACGAGCAGTACTTC
-,TRBV13,TRBJ2-1,few,16,CASSPGIVSGTNEQFF,TGTGCCAGCAGCCCTGGGATAGTTAGCGGCACGAATGAGCAGTTCTTC
TRBD1,TRBV7-9,TRBJ1-2,-,12,CASEGQAYGYTF,TGTGCATCTGAGGGACAGGCCTATGGCTACACCTTC
TRBD1,TRBV20-1,TRBJ2-7,many,14,CSAQTGVGVDEQYF,TGCAGTGCTCAGACAGGGGTGGGTGTAGACGAGCAGTACTTC
-,TRBV20-1,TRBJ2-7,many,10,CSAPSYEQYF,TGCAGTGCCCCCAGCTACGAGCAGTACTTC
TRBD2,TRBV28,TRBJ2-4,-,14,CASSLMAGGDIQYF,TGTGCCAGCAGTCTTATGGCGGGAGGGGACATTCAGTACTTC
-,TRBV20-1,TRBJ1-1,few,13,CSARVQGPLEAFF,TGCAGTGCTAGAGTACAGGGCCCCCTTGAAGCTTTCTTT
-,TRBV30,TRBJ2-7,-,13,CAWSVESSYEQYF,TGTGCCTGGAGTGTAGAGTCATCCTACGAGCAGTACTTC
-,TRBV7-6,TRBJ2-3,-,14,CASRGDTYTDTQYF,TGTGCCAGCAGGGGGGACACCTACACAGATACGCAGTATTTT
-,TRBV7-2,TRBJ2-1,once,13,CASSLGRYVEQFF,TGTGCCAGCAGCTTAGGTAGGTACGTTGAGCAGTTCTTC
TRBD1,TRBV11-1,TRBJ2-7,many,14,CASSSTGNSREQYF,TGTGCCAGCAGCTCGACAGGGAACTCGCGGGAGCAGTACTTC
TRBD1,TRBV24-1,TRBJ1-1,few,20,CATSDLSPRDRGPLNTEAFF,TGTGCCACCAGTGATTTGTCCCCGAGGGACAGGGGGCCCCTGAACACTGAAGCTTTCTTT
-,TRBV5-1,TRBJ1-4,-,15,CASSFGAANTEKLFF,TGCGCCAGCAGCTTTGGCGCCGCAAACACTGAAAAACTGTTTTTT
-,TRBV15,TRBJ2-4,-,13,CATSRASYNEQYF,TGTGCCACCAGCAGAGCCTCCTACAATGAGCAGTACTTC
TRBD1,TRBV20-1,TRBJ2-7,many,13,CSAAGTGLYEQYF,TGCAGTGCTGCCGGGACAGGGCTTTACGAGCAGTACTTC
TRBD2,TRBV5-1,TRBJ2-3,-,16,CASSLSAGGHTDTQYF,TGCGCCAGCAGCTTGTCAGCGGGGGGACACACAGATACGCAGTATTTT
TRBD1,TRBV7-2,TRBJ1-2,many,14,CASSQRTGAIGYTF,TGTGCCAGCAGCCAAAGGACAGGGGCGATAGGCTACACCTTC
TRBD1,TRBV7-2,TRBJ1-2,many,15,CASRVQGQGASGYTF,TGTGCCAGCAGGGTACAGGGACAGGGGGCGAGTGGCTACACCTTC
-,TRBV5-1,TRBJ1-1,-,14,CASSLVGQNTEAFF,TGCGCCAGCAGCTTGGTGGGTCAGAACACTGAAGCTTTCTTT
TRBD2,TRBV7-3,TRBJ2-1,-,14,CASSLGLAVNEQFF,TGTGCCAGCAGCCTGGGACTAGCGGTCAATGAGCAGTTCTTC
TRBD1,TRBV7-2,TRBJ1-2,many,13,CASSPRTGEGYTF,TGTGCCAGCAGTCCAAGGACAGGGGAAGGCTACACCTTC
-,TRBV28,TRBJ1-1,-,16,CASSPHPGTGNTEAFF,TGTGCCAGCAGTCCACACCCCGGGACGGGGAACACTGAAGCTTTCTTT
-,TRBV27,TRBJ2-7,-,13,CASSSSSRYEQYF,TGTGCCAGCAGTTCCAGTAGCAGATACGAGCAGTACTTC
TRBD2,TRBV7-2,TRBJ2-5,few,17,CASSLAHMASGEETQYF,TGTGCCAGCAGCTTAGCGCATATGGCTAGCGGGGAAGAGACCCAGTACTTC
TRBD2,TRBV10-3,TRBJ2-5,many,13,CAFARGVGETQYF,TGTGCCTTCGCCCGGGGGGTAGGAGAGACCCAGTACTTC
-,TRBV6-5,TRBJ2-3,-,14,CASSWVGGADTQYF,TGTGCCAGCAGCTGGGTCGGGGGTGCAGATACGCAGTATTTT
TRBD2,TRBV30,TRBJ2-3,-,14,CAWTTAGGPGTQYF,TGTGCCTGGACTACAGCGGGGGGGCCGGGTACGCAGTATTTT
-,TRBV6-2/TRBV6-3,TRBJ2-5,once,15,CASSYTGRPQETQYF,TGTGCCAGCAGTTACACAGGGAGGCCCCAAGAGACCCAGTACTTC
-,TRBV4-1,TRBJ2-7,many,13,CASSGDGFGEQYF,TGCGCCAGCAGCGGGGACGGCTTCGGAGAGCAGTACTTC
-,TRBV19,TRBJ2-1,-,12,CASSIWGNEQFF,TGTGCCAGTAGTATATGGGGGAATGAGCAGTTCTTC
-,TRBV7-2,TRBJ2-4,many,14,CASSSDTARNIQYF,TGTGCCAGCAGCTCGGACACGGCTCGGAACATTCAGTACTTC
TRBD2,TRBV25-1,TRBJ2-1,-,13,CASHSGTYNEQFF,TGTGCCAGCCATAGCGGGACCTACAATGAGCAGTTCTTC
-,TRBV20-1,TRBJ2-1,few,13,CSGRGPGTSEQFF,TGCAGTGGGCGGGGTCCTGGTACAAGTGAGCAGTTCTTC
TRBD2,TRBV14,TRBJ2-5,-,19,CASSQDHLGLASIQETQYF,TGTGCCAGCAGCCAAGATCACCTGGGACTAGCGTCAATCCAAGAGACCCAGTACTTC
TRBD2,TRBV20-1,TRBJ2-7,many,16,CSARGVISGGSYEQYF,TGCAGTGCTAGGGGGGTTATTAGCGGGGGATCGTACGAGCAGTACTTC
TRBD1,TRBV3-1,TRBJ2-1,few,17,CASSGGTGGGDDNEQFF,TGTGCCAGCAGCGGCGGGACAGGGGGGGGGGATGACAATGAGCAGTTCTTC